This T cell receptor beta chain came from a study of blood T cell repertoires in COVID-19 (dated by TCRdb to the early 2020s). Study-wide context: Samples from collaborators originated in the United States, Italy and Spain and spanned both the acute and convalescent phases of COVID-19. The material from the prospective study consisted of cDNA or gDNA derived from T cells, B-cell-depleted T cells, or PBMCs. Subjects who had been exposed to COVID-19, were actively infected with it, or had recovered from it provided the deeply sampled blood TCRbeta repertoires that made up the dataset. The repertoires were released in a freely available public database meant as a resource for research on the immune response to SARS-CoV-2. Samples were obtained from the ongoing ImmuneRACE study (first 160 participants) and from 950 to 1,500 subjects provided by 6 global collaborators. The sample metadata nearly always contained a de-identified subject ID, COVID-19 status, age in years and sex. HLA class I and class II types, where available, came from metadata supplied by the sample provider rather than from assay-based typing. General study outcomes and caveats: Clinical and demographic metadata were provided uncurated, with the amount varying by source and participant.

Whole blood was collected in K2EDTA tubes by collaborating institutions according to the institutions' own protocols. For TCRbeta analysis, collaborators shipped samples in one of three forms: frozen whole blood, isolated PBMCs, or DNA extracted from either of those sample types. TCRbeta CDR3 regions were amplified from genomic DNA by means of the immunoSEQ Assay, a bias-controlled multiplex PCR. The original pipeline was this. Within the assay, amplification of reference gene primers was used to estimate how many nucleated cells each sample contained. Sequence reads were collapsed and filtered to measure the absolute abundance of every unique TCRbeta CDR3 rearrangement. For each sample, productive Simpson clonality was calculated as the square root of Simpson's diversity index across productive rearrangements. TCRdb carries this immuneACCESS record with in-frame sequences only. Its versions omit some clonotypes, under half of them owing to an unresolved V gene in the studies checked, with the rest unexplained. The DNA was the basis for D and trimming; V, J and clone size are from that table. For this sample there are around 190,000 clones; roughly four fifths appear just once. The ten largest clones take up 9.5% to 15% of the sample.

This clone came up once. Its specific antigen is unknown. Base qualities are not recorded, but no much larger clone differs from it by a single base. Relative to germline, V is missing 5 bases and J is missing 1 base, with 16 bases of the junction outside any gene match. Reading the germline V gene gives CDR1 SGHVS and CDR2 FQNEAQ. The CDR3, from cysteine to phenylalanine, totals 19 residues. Of the read, only the CDR3 DNA is kept; its 57 bases are in frame from base 1. The specimen was peripheral blood. This TCR was recovered from a woman between 50 and 59 years old with acute or convalescent COVID-19. This chain is built from TRBV7-8 and TRBJ2-2, and TRBD1 aligns with 7 junction nucleotides. The DNA sequence is TGTGCCAGCAGCCTCCGGCAGGGGGAAATGAAAAGGAACACCGGGGAGCTGTTTTTT. Its protein is CASSLRQGEMKRNTGELFF.